This T cell receptor beta chain was sequenced for a study of beta chain features in type 1 diabetes. Study findings and constraints: Cells that show high TCR expression could be over-represented by cDNA sequencing.

On this clone: What it binds is unknown.

The CDR3 is made up of 14 amino acids. The junction had 11 bases not matched to a gene; V was cut back by 6 bases and J by 9 bases. Per germline, CDR1 MNHEY and CDR2 SVGAGI. The investigators reverse transcribed all of the isolated RNA, so they sequenced expressed TCRB transcripts. Clones were read by immunoSEQ multiplex PCR, and TCRdb kept only the in-frame ones, dropping some. Counted here are 140,000 or so clones, 9.2% occurring once; the ten biggest clones make up 0.68%. The receptor was derived from a man younger than 30 in good health. The rearrangement uses TRBV6-5 and TRBJ2-1, with TRBD2 matching over 7 bases. Sequencing was carried out using central memory CD4+ T cells from blood. The CDR3 DNA sequence: TGTGCCAGCAGCGGCGGGAGTAGGGCCACTGAGCAGTTCTTC. As protein: CASSGGSRATEQFF.